The next 19 T cell receptor beta chains were all read from a single sample in a study of shared clonotypes between healthy human individuals. Repertoires were generated with immunoSEQ multiplex PCR, while TCRdb's copy carries only in-frame clones and drops some. The sample lists millions of clones, roughly 93% occurring once. The sample was naive CD4+ T cells from PBMCs. The subset: CD45RA+ positively selected. The source is a man between 18 and 29 years old in good health. Some clones in this sample may be carry-over from other donors' samples.

The rearrangement uses TRBV30 and TRBJ1-3, with D unresolved. CDR3 length: 13 amino acids. V lost 3 bases, J lost 1 base, and 7 bases lay in between. Germline lookup yields CDR1 GTSNPN and CDR2 SVGIG (reference sequence). The chain's CDR3 is CAWSLLSGNTIYF. As DNA, the CDR3 is TGTGCCTGGAGCCTGTTGTCTGGAAACACCATATATTTT.

The gene calls are TRBV19 and TRBJ2-7, with D tentatively TRBD2 (5 bases). V gave up 4 bases and J gave up 2 bases, with 21 bases separating them. The germline CDR1 and CDR2 sequences are LNHDA and SQIVND (reference sequence). CDR3 size: 17 residues. This CDR3 reads CASSTQSWTGLPYEQYF. CDR3 nucleotides: TGTGCCAGTAGTACGCAATCCTGGACGGGGTTGCCCTACGAGCAGTACTTC.

V gene TRBV7-9 combines with J gene TRBJ2-7, with D perhaps matching TRBD1 (6 bases). V lost 5 bases and J 7 bases, leaving 15 bases between the germline ends. CDR3 size: 13 residues. The germline gives CDR1 SEHNR, CDR2 FQNEAQ (reference sequence). The CDR3 bases are TGTGCCAGCAGCCAACAGGGCTCGGGGGAGCAGTACTTC. Protein: CASSQQGSGEQYF.

The rearrangement links TRBV28 to TRBJ1-2, with 7 positions matching TRBD1. Per germline, CDR1 MDHEN and CDR2 SYDVKM. The V and J ends lost 6 bases and 1 base, in that order; junction bases with no gene match: 11. This CDR3 region has 16 residues. The CDR3 spells CASRATQGVINYGYTF. CDR3 nucleotide sequence: TGTGCCAGCAGAGCGACCCAGGGGGTGATTAACTATGGCTACACCTTC.

V is TRBV18 and J is TRBJ2-5, with 8 bases aligning to TRBD2. The CDR3 runs to 14 residues. J lost 4 bases, V lost 2 bases, and 3 bases had no gene match. Germline V gives CDR1 KGHSH, CDR2 LQKENI. CDR3 loop: CASSPAGGGETQYF. The CDR3 nucleotides are TGTGCCAGCTCACCAGCGGGGGGAGGAGAGACCCAGTACTTC. Full variable domain (rest looked up from reference TRBV18 and TRBJ2-5): NAGVMQNPRHLVRRRGQEARLRCSPMKGHSHVYWYRQLPEEGLKFMVYLQKENIIDESGMPKERFSAEFPKEGPSILRIQQVVRGDSAAYFCASSPAGGGETQYFGPGTRLLVL.

This chain uses TRBV9 with TRBJ2-3; either TRBD1 or TRBD2 may supply D (5 bases each). This CDR3 has 16 residues. Germline V gene data show CDR1 as SGDLS and CDR2 as YYNGEE. The V gene lost 4 bases and the J gene lost 0 bases, with 15 bases spanning the gap. CDR3 DNA: TGTGCCAGCAGCCCCTCGGCGTGGGACAGCACAGATACGCAGTATTTT. Translating gives CASSPSAWDSTDTQYF.

Concerning this clone itself: One end of the junction fails to match germline, which may point to a read error. The DNA for the CDR3 is TGTGCCTGGAGTGGCCTTGGGACTAGCGGGAGGAACGAGCGGTACTTC. Its translation is CAWSGLGTSGRNERYF. The chain links TRBV30 to TRBJ2-7, with 15 bases lining up with TRBD2. Germline CDR1 GTSNPN, CDR2 SVGIG (reference sequence). There are 16 residues in the CDR3.

The chain employs TRBV30 and TRBJ1-2, with D uncertain. Per the germline V gene, CDR1 is GTSNPN and CDR2 is SVGIG (reference sequence). Trimming removed 3 bases from V and 7 bases from J, with 18 bases in between. The CDR3 sequence is 14 residues long. CDR3 in DNA: TGTGCCTGGAGCCCCCTGATGAGGGTATCTGGCTACACCTTC. Amino acid sequence: CAWSPLMRVSGYTF. Drawing the rest from reference TRBV30 and TRBJ1-2, the complete variable domain is SQTIHQWPATLVQPVGSPLSLECTVEGTSNPNLYWYRQAAGRGLQLLFYSVGIGQISSEVPQNLSASRPQDRQFILSSKKLLLSDSGFYLCAWSPLMRVSGYTFGSGTRLTVV.

V is TRBV27 and J is TRBJ2-7; perhaps D is TRBD1 or TRBD2 (5 bases each). This CDR3 comprises 14 residues. Trimming cost V 4 bases and J 2 bases, with 12 bases left between them. Germline V gene sequence: CDR1 MNHEY, CDR2 SMNVEV (reference sequence). CDR3 sequence (DNA): TGTGCCAGCAGTTCCCGGGACGGCACCTACGAGCAGTACTTC. Translating gives CASSSRDGTYEQYF.

This chain links TRBV10-1 with TRBJ2-5, with 12 positions matching TRBD2. CDR3 length: 16 amino acids. Germline V CDR1 and CDR2: WNHNN, SYGVQD (reference sequence). V was clipped by 6 bases and J by 0 bases; unmatched bases: 5. CDR3 nucleotide sequence: TGCGCCAGCAGCCTCGGACTAGCGGGAAACCAAGAGACCCAGTACTTC. It yields the protein CASSLGLAGNQETQYF.

The rearrangement joins TRBV30 to TRBJ2-7; D unclear. Between the trimmed V and J ends, which lost 2 bases and 4 bases, there was a span of 9 bases. Germline V lookup: CDR1 GTSNPN, CDR2 SVGIG (reference sequence). The CDR3 is 12 amino acids. The CDR3 DNA follows: TGTGCCTGGAGTCGGGCAGATTACGAGCAGTACTTC. Protein sequence: CAWSRADYEQYF.

The DNA of the CDR3 is TGTGCCAGCAGTTACTCTTCGGCGGGAGGGCTCTACGAGCAGTACTTC. Translation gives CASSYSSAGGLYEQYF. The chain has TRBV6-5 and TRBJ2-7; 9 bases map to TRBD2. V lost 0 bases and J lost 3; bases outside the gene matches: 6. Germline assignment: CDR1 MNHEY and CDR2 SVGAGI. The CDR3 extends over 16 amino acids.

This clone was recorded only once. The V gene is TRBV7-2, the J gene TRBJ2-7; D possibly uses TRBD1 or TRBD2 (6 bases each). Trimming removed 4 bases from V and 0 bases from J, with 13 bases in between. CDR1 and CDR2 from the germline V gene are SGHTA and FQGNSA. The CDR3 runs 15 residues. The CDR3 loop is CASSSAGGLSYEQYF. In nucleotides, the CDR3 is TGTGCCAGCAGCTCGGCCGGGGGCCTCTCCTACGAGCAGTACTTC.

The V call is TRBV4-2, the J call TRBJ1-1, with D possibly matching TRBD1 (5 bases). CDR3 length: 23 residues. V was clipped by 0 bases and J by 0 bases, with 32 bases between them. Per the germline V gene, CDR1 is LGHNA and CDR2 is YNFKEQ. The CDR3 bases are TGTGCCAGCAGCCAAGATCATTTCGAGGGACGTTTGCCCAATCCTTTCATGAACACTGAAGCTTTCTTT. It codes for CASSQDHFEGRLPNPFMNTEAFF.

This clone has just a few counts. The rearrangement joins TRBV25-1 to TRBJ1-1; D gene unclear. The CDR3 sequence is 13 residues long. Looked up from germline, CDR1 is MGHDK and CDR2 is SYGVNS. Trimming stripped 5 bases from V and 5 bases from J, with 12 bases between. CDR3 nucleotides: TGTGCCAGCAGTAGGAACACGGGAACTGAAGCTTTCTTT. Amino acids: CASSRNTGTEAFF.

This chain connects TRBV2 to TRBJ1-1; 9 nucleotides match TRBD1. Trimming removed 6 bases from V and 5 bases from J; junction bases left unmatched: 4. The CDR3 has 13 residues. Germline V gives CDR1 SNHLY, CDR2 FYNNEI. The CDR3 loop is CASRRTGATEAFF. DNA of the CDR3: TGTGCCAGCAGAAGGACAGGGGCTACTGAAGCTTTCTTT.

This clone was found once. V usage is TRBV19 and J usage is TRBJ2-7; 13 bases map to TRBD2. The CDR3 has 16 amino acids. V lost 5 bases to trimming and J lost 6 bases; unmatched junction nucleotides: 10. Germline lookup yields CDR1 LNHDA and CDR2 SQIVND (reference sequence). CDR3 region: CASSARRTSGGLEQYF. The CDR3 nucleotides are TGTGCCAGTAGTGCCCGACGGACTAGCGGGGGTCTCGAGCAGTACTTC.

The rearrangement uses TRBV5-1 and TRBJ1-2, with 12 nucleotides matching TRBD1. Trimming removed 5 bases from V and 2 bases from J; junction bases left unmatched: 10. This CDR3 has 17 amino acids. Germline assignment: CDR1 SGHRS and CDR2 YFSETQ. The CDR3 nucleotides read TGCGCCAGCAGTGAGGGACAGGGGGCACCACTGAACTATGGCTACACCTTC. Encoded protein: CASSEGQGAPLNYGYTF.

The rearrangement uses TRBV4-3 and TRBJ2-1; TRBD1 aligns across 9 bases. The germline CDR1 and CDR2 sequences are LGHNA and YSLEER. V lost 2 bases and J lost 6; bases outside the gene matches: 8. This CDR3 comprises 16 residues. The CDR3, as DNA: TGCGCCAGCAGCCAATCCGGGACAGGGTCTTTCAATGAGCAGTTCTTC. Translating it yields CASSQSGTGSFNEQFF.